These 12 T cell receptor beta chains share one sample of origin, sequenced in a study of CD8 T cells in Susac syndrome. A quantity of roughly 0.5 to 1 ug RNA underwent reverse transcription using random hexamers. TCRdb ran MiXCR on the immunoSEQ multiplex PCR reads and lists one entry per CDR3 protein. The sample comprises under 110,000 distinct CDR3 sequences, roughly 94% of which are singletons, and around 0.38% rests with the top ten. The material sequenced was CD8+ T cells from PBMCs. Receptors originate from a human donor with Susac syndrome.

The chain couples TRBV27 to TRBJ2-6, with D possibly TRBD1 on 7 matching bases. V was trimmed by 5 bases and J by 3 bases, leaving 14 bases between them. CDR1 MNHEY and CDR2 SMNVEV come from the germline V gene (reference sequence). This CDR3 is built from 16 residues. CDR3 amino acids: CASSVGGGYGANVLTF. CDR3 bases: TGTGCCAGCAGTGTAGGAGGGGGCTATGGGGCCAACGTCCTGACTTTC.

This sequence joins TRBV5-4 and TRBJ2-7; D not resolved. Germline V gene sequence: CDR1 SGHNT, CDR2 YYREEE (reference sequence). This CDR3 comprises 13 residues. Deletions cut 4 bases from V and 3 bases from J, with 11 bases between. The CDR3 nucleotides are TGTGCCAGCAGCCGGACGCTAGGCTACGAGCAGTACTTC. This encodes CASSRTLGYEQYF.

The chain recombines TRBV5-8 with TRBJ2-1; no clear D. The ends were cut back, 4 bases at V and 6 bases at J, with 8 bases in the middle. Germline CDR1 SGHTS, CDR2 YDEGEE. The CDR3 length is 12 residues. This CDR3 reads CASSVKVNEQFF. The CDR3 coding sequence is TGTGCCAGCAGCGTTAAAGTCAATGAGCAGTTCTTC.

This rearrangement joins TRBV29-1 to TRBJ2-3; 10 bases agree with TRBD1. This CDR3 has 16 residues. V lost 3 bases and J lost 1; bases outside the gene matches: 7. Germline V gene lookup returns CDR1 SQVTM and CDR2 ANQGSEA. Here the CDR3 reads CSVEGQGLRRTDTQYF. The CDR3 DNA reads TGCAGCGTTGAGGGACAGGGGCTCCGTCGCACAGATACGCAGTATTTT.

V gene TRBV9 combines with J gene TRBJ2-7; no firm D call. Germline V gene sequence: CDR1 SGDLS, CDR2 YYNGEE. Trimming cost V 4 bases and J 6 bases, with 14 bases left between them. The CDR3 contains 13 residues. The CDR3 loop reads CASSSSSTPEQYF. The CDR3, as DNA: TGTGCCAGCAGCTCTTCCTCGACCCCCGAGCAGTACTTC.

In this sample, this clonotype turned up a few times. The chain links TRBV20-1 to TRBJ2-3; 16 bases map to TRBD2. Germline CDR1 reads DFQATT; CDR2 reads SNEGSKA (reference sequence). This CDR3 is built from 16 residues. With V trimmed by 3 bases and J by 3 bases, 3 bases remained unmatched. CDR3 nucleotides: TGCAGTGCTAGGGGGACTAGCGGGGGGGCAACAGATACGCAGTATTTT. Translated: CSARGTSGGATDTQYF.

The chain combines TRBV9 with TRBJ2-5, with D perhaps matching TRBD1 (5 bases). This CDR3 contains 14 residues. Germline CDR1 reads SGDLS; CDR2 reads YYNGEE. The V end was cut by 6 bases, the J end by 9 bases, with 21 bases between. The CDR3 spells CASNANSRGGAQYF. The CDR3 coding sequence is TGTGCCAGCAACGCGAATTCAAGGGGTGGGGCCCAGTACTTC. Full variable domain (outside the CDR3, taken from reference TRBV9 and TRBJ2-5): DSGVTQTPKHLITATGQRVTLRCSPRSGDLSVYWYQQSLDQGLQFLIQYYNGEERAKGNILERFSAQQFPDLHSELNLSSLELGDSALYFCASNANSRGGAQYFGPGTRLLVL.

The chain joins TRBV9 to TRBJ2-3; D remains ambiguous. The CDR3 is made up of 11 amino acids. Germline assignment: CDR1 SGDLS and CDR2 YYNGEE. V was pared by 5 bases and J by 6 bases, with 7 bases between. The CDR3 DNA is TGTGCCAGCAGAAACGAGGATACGCAGTATTTT. This codes for CASRNEDTQYF.

V usage is TRBV7-9 and J usage is TRBJ2-3; no clear D gene. The length of the CDR3 is 13 residues. Germline-derived CDR1 and CDR2 are SEHNR and FQNEAQ (reference sequence). The ends were cut back, 3 bases at V and 3 bases at J, with 7 bases in the middle. This chain's CDR3 is CASSFVRTDTQYF. The CDR3 DNA is TGTGCCAGCAGCTTTGTCCGTACAGATACGCAGTATTTT.

The V call is TRBV5-4, the J call TRBJ1-2; D is uncertain. V lost 3 bases, J lost 4 bases, and 10 bases lay in between. Germline CDR1 is SGHNT and CDR2 is YYREEE (reference sequence). The CDR3 consists of 13 residues. CDR3 nucleotide sequence: TGTGCCAGCAGCTCCACAGCGACCTATGGCTACACCTTC. This translates into CASSSTATYGYTF.

This chain uses TRBV4-1 with TRBJ1-4; no reliable D call. Germline assignment: CDR1 MGHRA and CDR2 YSYEKL. This CDR3 has 15 amino acids. V dropped 0 bases and J dropped 8 bases, with 13 bases sitting between them. The CDR3 coding sequence is TGCGCCAGCAGCCAAGAGGAAGTGACTACCGAAAAACTGTTTTTT. The encoded protein is CASSQEEVTTEKLFF.

CDR3: CASSAGVSRNSPLHF. CDR3 DNA: TGTGCCAGCAGCGCGGGGGTTTCGCGGAATTCACCCCTCCACTTT. The V call is TRBV14, the J call TRBJ1-6; perhaps TRBD1 as D (5 bases). The CDR3 length is 15 residues. From germline, CDR1 is SGHDN and CDR2 FVKESK. Trimming removed 5 bases from V and 7 bases from J, with 15 bases in between.